The 19 T cell receptor beta chains below were found in one sample sequenced in a study of response to subunit inactivated influenza vaccine. Using its own MiXCR run on the RT-PCR reads, TCRdb lists one record per CDR3 protein. This table holds roughly 570,000 distinct CDR3 sequences, 13% to 15% found once. The sample here was PBMCs from blood, taken less than 13 days after vaccination. These receptor sequences come from a man aged 50-60 years who received an inactivated influenza vaccine.

In its sample, this clonotype was seen a few times. This chain links TRBV4-3 with TRBJ2-7, with 9 bases lining up with TRBD1. V was clipped by 5 bases and J by 3 bases; unmatched bases: 8. Germline V gene lookup returns CDR1 LGHNA and CDR2 YSLEER. The CDR3 has 15 amino acids. CDR3 DNA sequence: TGCGCCAGCAGCATCGGACAGGGGATTTACTACGAGCAGTACTTC. Translating gives CASSIGQGIYYEQYF.

V usage is TRBV7-9 and J usage is TRBJ2-7; D uncertain. Germline V gene lookup returns CDR1 SEHNR and CDR2 FQNEAQ (reference sequence). Between the trimmed V and J ends, which lost 4 bases and 1 base, there was a span of 8 bases. This CDR3 region has 13 residues. The CDR3 sequence: CASSSLGSYEQYF. The CDR3 DNA follows: TGTGCCAGCAGCTCGCTTGGGTCCTACGAGCAGTACTTC.

The V gene is TRBV15, the J gene TRBJ2-3; 7 bases match TRBD2. The germline V gene has CDR1 LNHNV and CDR2 YYDKDF (reference sequence). J gave up 3 bases and V 8 bases, and 5 bases lay outside the gene matches. CDR3 length: 13 amino acids. The CDR3: CATGSGFTDTQYF. The DNA of the CDR3 is TGTGCCACCGGTAGCGGGTTTACAGATACGCAGTATTTT.

V and J are TRBV29-1 and TRBJ1-1, with TRBD1 matching over 9 bases. Germline loops: CDR1 SQVTM, CDR2 ANQGSEA. V was clipped by 5 bases and J by 1 base; unmatched bases: 2. This CDR3 has 13 residues. In DNA form, the CDR3 reads TGCAGCGTTCGGACAGGGGAGAACACTGAAGCTTTCTTT. Translated: CSVRTGENTEAFF.

The chain has TRBV6-5 and TRBJ2-1, with 8 bases fitting TRBD2. Germline V gives CDR1 MNHEY, CDR2 SVGAGI. This CDR3 contains 17 residues. Trimming at V came to 0 bases and at J to 4 bases, leaving 8 bases not matched to a gene. This CDR3 is CASSYSSLLADYNEQFF. Here the CDR3 DNA reads TGTGCCAGCAGTTACTCAAGTTTACTAGCGGATTACAATGAGCAGTTCTTC.

This clonotype has at least ten counts. The rearrangement uses TRBV6-2 or TRBV6-3 and TRBJ1-5; D unresolved. The CDR3 totals 12 residues. Trimming removed 6 bases from V and 4 bases from J, with 7 bases in between. Germline values: CDR1 MNHEY, CDR2 SVGEGT. This chain's CDR3 is CASRDGNQPQHF. The CDR3 DNA is TGTGCCAGCAGGGACGGAAATCAGCCCCAGCATTTT.

The rearrangement links TRBV28 to TRBJ2-3; 7 bases fit TRBD2. There are 16 residues in the CDR3. Losses at the gene ends were 7 bases for V and 4 bases for J; bases not matched to a gene: 14. Germline loops: CDR1 MDHEN, CDR2 SYDVKM. The CDR3 reads CASTLTGSGTADTQYF. CDR3 DNA sequence: TGTGCCAGCACCTTAACGGGGAGCGGGACTGCAGATACGCAGTATTTT. Full variable domain (missing parts from reference TRBV28 and TRBJ2-3): DVKVTQSSRYLVKRTGEKVFLECVQDMDHENMFWYRQDPGLGLRLIYFSYDVKMKEKGDIPEGYSVSREKKERFSLILESASTNQTSMYLCASTLTGSGTADTQYFGPGTRLTVL.

This clonotype showed up just a few times. This chain uses TRBV20-1 with TRBJ2-5; 8 bases agree with TRBD2. Germline V gene lookup returns CDR1 DFQATT and CDR2 SNEGSKA (reference sequence). This CDR3 is built from 14 residues. V was pared by 4 bases and J by 4 bases, with 8 bases of the junction left unmatched. CDR3 loop: CSATRGGARETQYF. Here the CDR3 DNA reads TGCAGTGCTACCCGGGGGGGGGCCAGAGAGACCCAGTACTTC.

This clonotype has only a few counts. The rearrangement links TRBV12-3 or TRBV12-4 to TRBJ2-5; 7 nucleotides line up with TRBD1. Trimming removed 7 bases from V and 5 bases from J; junction bases left unmatched: 13. There are 15 residues in the CDR3. DNA for the CDR3: TGTGCCAGCACCACGACAGGGATCCAATTTGAGACCCAGTACTTC. Translation: CASTTTGIQFETQYF.

This clonotype was recorded a few times. The chain joins TRBV5-1 to TRBJ1-4; tentative D call: TRBD1 (6 bases). With 4 bases removed from V and 0 bases from J, the gap between germline ends came to 10 bases. CDR3 length: 15 amino acids. Germline-derived CDR1 and CDR2 are SGHRS and YFSETQ. The chain's CDR3 is CASSLDSPTNEKLFF. CDR3 in DNA: TGCGCCAGCAGCCTGGACAGCCCAACTAATGAAAAACTGTTTTTT.

CDR3 in amino acids: CSARDRLTDTQYF. The CDR3 DNA reads as TGCAGTGCTAGAGATCGATTAACAGATACGCAGTATTTT. The chain combines TRBV20-1 with TRBJ2-3; no firm D call. V lost 0 bases and J lost 3, with 7 bases in between. The germline gives CDR1 DFQATT, CDR2 SNEGSKA (reference sequence). This CDR3 has 13 amino acids.

The V and J genes are TRBV7-2 and TRBJ2-1; 7 bases are a match to TRBD2. The germline V gene has CDR1 SGHTA and CDR2 FQGNSA. This CDR3 has 16 amino acids. Losses at the gene ends were 4 bases for V and 3 bases for J; bases not matched to a gene: 9. The DNA for the CDR3 is TGTGCCAGCAGCTCCCAGCGGGGATCGAACTACAATGAGCAGTTCTTC. Translating it yields CASSSQRGSNYNEQFF. The full variable domain, completed using reference TRBV7-2 and TRBJ2-1, is GAGVSQSPSNKVTEKGKDVELRCDPISGHTALYWYRQSLGQGLEFLIYFQGNSAPDKSGLPSDRFSAERTGGSVSTLTIQRTQQEDSAVYLCASSSQRGSNYNEQFFGPGTRLTVL.

This clonotype was detected ten times or more. The junction differs from germline at one of its ends, possibly a read error. The chain links TRBV7-2 to TRBJ2-6; D unresolved. Germline CDR1 and CDR2: SGHTA and FQGNSA. This CDR3 contains 14 residues. Here the CDR3 reads CASSLGTGANVLTF. CDR3 DNA sequence: TGCGCCAGCAGCTTGGGAACTGGGGCCAACGTCCTGACTTTC.

This clonotype has a handful of counts. The V and J genes are TRBV29-1 and TRBJ2-2; D possibly matches TRBD1 or TRBD2 (5 bases each). Looked up from germline, CDR1 is SQVTM and CDR2 is ANQGSEA. The CDR3 is 16 residues long. The ends were cut back, 6 bases at V and 1 base at J, with 18 bases in the middle. The CDR3 loop is CSVRGVGLLNTGELFF. Here the CDR3 DNA reads TGCAGCGTCCGAGGGGTAGGGCTATTGAACACCGGGGAGCTGTTTTTT.

The chain links TRBV12-3 or TRBV12-4 to TRBJ2-7; no clear D. V was cut by 4 bases and J by 3 bases, with 16 bases left in between. The CDR3 is 15 residues long. DNA of the CDR3: TGTGCCAGCAGTTCAAGAAGGGCCAATGGCTACGAGCAGTACTTC. Translated, it gives CASSSRRANGYEQYF.

This clonotype appeared a few times. V and J are TRBV29-1 and TRBJ2-2, with 8 bases identical to TRBD2. This CDR3 contains 13 residues. J gave up 6 bases and V 1 base, and 1 base lay outside the gene matches. Germline CDR1 SQVTM, CDR2 ANQGSEA. CDR3 sequence: CSVEGTSPGELFF. The CDR3 DNA reads as TGCAGCGTTGAAGGGACTAGCCCCGGGGAGCTGTTTTTT.

In this sample, this clonotype turned up a few times. The chain uses TRBV7-9 and TRBJ2-3, with D possibly matching TRBD2 (6 bases). CDR1 SEHNR and CDR2 FQNEAQ come from the germline V gene (reference sequence). The CDR3 spans 12 residues. Trimming pared 6 bases from V and 7 bases from J, leaving 11 bases between. The CDR3 DNA reads as TGTGCCAGCAGGGGAGGCCAAAATACGCAGTATTTT. This translates into CASRGGQNTQYF.

This clonotype was picked up many times. The chain links TRBV5-1 to TRBJ2-3; the D gene is possibly TRBD1 (6 bases). The CDR3 sequence is 16 residues long. Trimming stripped 4 bases from V and 5 bases from J, with 20 bases between. In germline, CDR1 is SGHRS, CDR2 YFSETQ. CDR3 residues: CASSHTNREVGDTQYF. The CDR3, as DNA: TGCGCCAGCAGCCACACTAACAGGGAAGTAGGAGATACGCAGTATTTT. Full variable domain (outside the CDR3, taken from reference TRBV5-1 and TRBJ2-3): KAGVTQTPRYLIKTRGQQVTLSCSPISGHRSVSWYQQTPGQGLQFLFEYFSETQRNKGNFPGRFSGRQFSNSRSEMNVSTLELGDSALYLCASSHTNREVGDTQYFGPGTRLTVL.

This clonotype has only a few counts. V gene TRBV25-1 combines with J gene TRBJ2-4; 7 bases are shared with TRBD2. J lost 8 bases, V lost 1 base, and 8 bases had no gene match. Germline-derived CDR1 and CDR2 are MGHDK and SYGVNS. This CDR3 has 15 amino acids. As DNA, the CDR3 is TGTGCCAGCAGTGAATCAGCGGGGTACCTGGACATTCAGTACTTC. Protein product: CASSESAGYLDIQYF.